This section outlines one T cell receptor (beta chain) sequence together with its context. Its antigen is unknown. These data belong to a study of cytomegalovirus exposure and HLA in healthy donors. Study-level results: In a later analysis, TCR beta V- and J-gene trimming showed a link to a missense DCLRE1C variant. In a later analysis, across HLA loci, associated TCR counts were highest for DRB1, lowest for HLA-C.

PCR was performed using 60 Vbeta and 13 Jbeta primers. Sequenced by immunoSEQ multiplex PCR; TCRdb stores in-frame clones only, minus some. There are approximately 190,000 clones in the sample; 75% to 80% occur only once, and around an eighth lies in the top ten. The V end lost 8 bases, the J end lost 0 bases, and 11 bases lay between the germline ends. This CDR3 contains 14 residues. The germline V gene encodes CDR1 LNHDA and CDR2 SQIVND (reference sequence). The V gene is TRBV19, the J gene TRBJ2-1, with D possibly being TRBD2 (5 bases). The TCR sequence derives from a woman younger than 45 in good health and CMV-seropositive. Sample: PBMCs. In nucleotides, the CDR3 is TGTGCCAGTGGGGAGTATCGCTCCTACAATGAGCAGTTCTTC. Translated: CASGEYRSYNEQFF.